The 8 T cell receptor beta chains below come from one sample, sequenced in a study of shared clonotypes between healthy human individuals. Profiling relied on immunoSEQ multiplex PCR, and the TCRdb table lists in-frame clones only, not all of them. The sample lists fewer than 700,000 clones; 85% to 95% were seen once. Naive CD8 populations comprised CD45RO-negative cells positively selected for CCR7, excluding terminally differentiated effector memory CD45RA+ cells. The sequenced sample was naive CD8+ T cells sorted from blood. The receptors were sampled from a woman under 40 in good health.

The CDR3: CSVPGGDSGANVLTF. The CDR3 nucleotides are TGCAGCGTCCCCGGTGGGGATTCTGGGGCCAACGTCCTGACTTTC. The chain links TRBV29-1 to TRBJ2-6; no clear D. The CDR3 loop spans 15 amino acids. The V end lost 6 bases, the J end lost 1 base, and 13 bases lay between the germline ends. Germline V lookup: CDR1 SQVTM, CDR2 ANQGSEA.

J is TRBJ2-7 and V is TRBV7-9; TRBD1 matches at 9 bases. Trimming removed 4 bases from V and 5 bases from J; junction bases left unmatched: 9. Germline CDR1 and CDR2: SEHNR and FQNEAQ (reference sequence). There are 15 residues in the CDR3. The CDR3 region has the DNA TGTGCCAGCAGCTCGGGACAGGGCCAACGGAACGAGCAGTACTTC. It specifies CASSSGQGQRNEQYF.

This clone occurred once. The chain carries TRBV27 and TRBJ2-7, with D tentatively TRBD1 or TRBD2 (6 bases each). Trimming left V 7 bases short and J 5 bases short, with 18 bases between. This CDR3 region has 14 residues. Germline CDR1 reads MNHEY; CDR2 reads SMNVEV (reference sequence). The CDR3 DNA reads as TGTGCCAGCAAGGGGGGAATGGTAGGCCACGAGCAGTACTTC. Amino acid sequence: CASKGGMVGHEQYF.

The V and J genes are TRBV7-9 and TRBJ2-2; weak D call: TRBD2 (5 bases). The length of the CDR3 is 16 residues. The germline V gene has CDR1 SEHNR and CDR2 FQNEAQ (reference sequence). Between the trimmed V and J ends, which lost 5 bases and 5 bases, there was a span of 18 bases. CDR3 in amino acids: CASSPRGAPGTGELFF. Here the CDR3 DNA reads TGTGCCAGCAGCCCTCGGGGAGCGCCGGGAACCGGGGAGCTGTTTTTT.

Only one count was recorded for this clone. The genes are TRBV1 and TRBJ2-3; the D call TRBD2 from the table was never checked on the DNA. TRBV1 has pseudogene status. The CDR3 runs 20 residues. The CDR3 spells CTSSQEELGGRETMTDTQYF. CDR3 DNA: TGCACCAGCAGCCAAGAAGAGTTGGGAGGGCGGGAGACAATGACAGATACGCAGTATTTT.

The genes are TRBV2 and TRBJ2-7, with 9 nucleotides matching TRBD1. Unmatched junction bases numbered 6, after V lost 3 bases and J lost 3 bases. Germline lookup yields CDR1 SNHLY and CDR2 FYNNEI. CDR3 length equals 15 residues. This chain's CDR3 is CASSERQGVYYEQYF. DNA of the CDR3: TGTGCCAGCAGTGAGAGACAGGGGGTTTACTACGAGCAGTACTTC.

The chain is built from TRBV7-9 and TRBJ2-1; 7 nucleotides align to TRBD1. Germline V gene sequence: CDR1 SEHNR, CDR2 FQNEAQ (reference sequence). This CDR3 is built from 16 residues. Losses at the gene ends were 5 bases for V and 0 bases for J; bases not matched to a gene: 7. The CDR3 DNA is TGTGCCAGCAGCCGACGGGACAGAACCTCCTACAATGAGCAGTTCTTC. Encoded protein: CASSRRDRTSYNEQFF. The full variable domain, with the rest looked up from reference TRBV7-9 and TRBJ2-1, is DTGVSQNPRHKITKRGQNVTFRCDPISEHNRLYWYRQTLGQGPEFLTYFQNEAQLEKSRLLSDRFSAERPKGSFSTLEIQRTEQGDSAMYLCASSRRDRTSYNEQFFGPGTRLTVL.

The J gene is TRBJ2-7, the V gene TRBV28; a possible D gene is TRBD2 (6 bases). Per germline, CDR1 MDHEN and CDR2 SYDVKM. The CDR3 runs to 19 residues. The V end was cut by 3 bases, the J end by 1 base, with 25 bases between. CDR3 bases: TGTGCCAGCAGTTTCTTGCAGGCCACGGAGGAAGGGAGGTCCTACGAGCAGTACTTC. It codes for CASSFLQATEEGRSYEQYF.